This TCR beta chain is drawn from a study of CXCR3-negative and CXCR3-positive naive CD8 T cells. Points from the study as a whole: The study inferred TCR strength from TRB CDR3 properties and found comparable surface CD5 between naive subsets. Both naive subsets had comparably high diversity; memory CD8+ cells much lower. CXCR3-positive naive cells carried more hydrophobic TRB CDR3s than CXCR3-negative ones.

On this clonotype: Its antigen remains unknown.

Every individual CD8+ T cell subset underwent sorting in triplicate at around 300,000 cells apiece. In preparing the TRB cDNA libraries, 5' RACE with UMI labels was used. After re-calling the 5' RACE reads, TCRdb lists one entry per CDR3 protein, DNA absent. Across 150,000 or so distinct CDR3 sequences, the top ten clones capture under 0.35% of the sample. The clonotype comes from a human donor in good health. Some clones in this sample may be carry-over from other donors' samples. The source material was naive CXCR3+ CD8+ T cells from blood. Subset meaning: CD45RO-CCR7+CD27+CD95- naive CD8+ T cells expressing CXCR3 (TNR3+).

CDR3 region: CSARVASGSTDTQYF. J is TRBJ2-3 and V is TRBV20-1; without DNA, the TCRdb call of TRBD2 cannot be checked. Germline V lookup: CDR1 DFQATT, CDR2 SNEGSKA (reference sequence). The CDR3 runs to 15 residues.